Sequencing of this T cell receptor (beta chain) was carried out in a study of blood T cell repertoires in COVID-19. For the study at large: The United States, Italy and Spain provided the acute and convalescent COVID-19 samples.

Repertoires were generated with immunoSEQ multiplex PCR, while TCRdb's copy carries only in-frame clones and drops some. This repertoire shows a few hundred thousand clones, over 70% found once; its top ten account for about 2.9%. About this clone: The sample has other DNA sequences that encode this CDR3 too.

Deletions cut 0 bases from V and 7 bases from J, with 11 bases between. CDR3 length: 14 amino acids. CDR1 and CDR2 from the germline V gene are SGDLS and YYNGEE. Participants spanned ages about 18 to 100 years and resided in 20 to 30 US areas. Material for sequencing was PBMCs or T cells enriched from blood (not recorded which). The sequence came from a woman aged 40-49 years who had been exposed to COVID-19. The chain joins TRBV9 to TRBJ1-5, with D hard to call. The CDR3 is CASSVASGGQPQHF. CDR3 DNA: TGTGCCAGCAGCGTAGCTTCGGGCGGGCAGCCCCAGCATTTT.